These 5 T cell receptor beta chains share one sample of origin, sequenced in a study of post-analysis software for immune sequencing data (dated by TCRdb to about 2015). Which antigens these TCRs recognize remains unknown. What the research found in general, with its limitations: Significantly higher frequencies in patients than in controls were found for about five TRBV segments, including TRBV5-6, TRBV5-1 and TRBV20-1.

Receptor amplification or capture employed PCR. The reads were generated on an Illumina HiSeq 2500. To reduce PCR and sequencing biases, unique molecular identifiers were incorporated into the TCR beta cDNA libraries. TCRdb's own reprocessing of the public reads used fastp at Q25 and MiXCR and kept productive beta chains. Under each unique CDR3 protein, matching rows form one entry showing the most common genes and DNA. For this sample there are more than 500,000 distinct CDR3 sequences; roughly 34% appear just once. The ten largest clones capture approximately 5.4% of the sample. The sequenced sample was blood. These receptors all stem from a girl aged 2-17 years with multiple sclerosis.

CDR3 sequence reads: CASSSGQSYGYTF. CDR3 nucleotides: TGTGCCAGCAGTTCTGGACAGAGCTATGGCTACACCTTC. The V call is TRBV12-3 or TRBV12-4, the J call TRBJ1-2; maybe TRBD1 (6 bases). The CDR3 length is 13 residues. V was cut by 4 bases and J by 4 bases, with 10 bases left in between.

V is TRBV5-6 and J is TRBJ2-1; 11 bases map to TRBD1. Germline CDR1 SGHDT, CDR2 YYEEEE. J gave up 4 bases and V 2 bases, and 2 bases lay outside the gene matches. The CDR3 has 15 residues. The CDR3 DNA sequence: TGTGCCAGCAGCTTCAGGGACAGGGGGTACAATGAGCAGTTCTTC. Its protein is CASSFRDRGYNEQFF.

Concerning this clonotype itself: A junction boundary mismatches the germline segment, possibly from a read error. The chain has TRBV7-7 and TRBJ2-1; D tentatively fits TRBD1 or TRBD2 (5 bases each). CDR1 is SSHAT, CDR2 FNYEAQ, per germline (reference sequence). The CDR3 is made up of 15 amino acids. CDR3 nucleotides: TGTGCTAGCAGCTTAAGGCTAGTGGGGGTTGATGAGCAGTTCTTC. This translates into CASSLRLVGVDEQFF.

The chain uses TRBV29-1 and TRBJ2-3; D is ambiguous. Germline values: CDR1 SQVTM, CDR2 ANQGSEA. This CDR3 contains 13 residues. Trimming left V 6 bases short and J 0 bases short, with 10 bases between. CDR3 bases: TGCAGCGTGTGCGGTTCTAGCACAGATACGCAGTATTTT. Encoded protein: CSVCGSSTDTQYF.

The chain combines TRBV20-1 with TRBJ1-1; 8 bases are a match to TRBD1. Per the germline V gene, CDR1 is DFQATT and CDR2 is SNEGSKA (reference sequence). The CDR3 is 15 amino acids. V dropped 3 bases and J dropped 0; count of bases not matched to a gene: 6. CDR3 region: CSASPRDRMNTEAFF. The CDR3 DNA is TGCAGTGCTAGCCCCCGGGACAGGATGAACACTGAAGCTTTCTTT.